This T cell receptor beta chain appears in the sequencing data of a study of blood T cells in healthy people across ages. With respect to this clonotype: The antigen is undetermined.

This CDR3 is built from 16 residues. Germline CDR1 DFQATT, CDR2 SNEGSKA (reference sequence). Trimming removed 0 bases from V and 4 bases from J, with 13 bases in between. The second PCR ran 7 to 11 cycles with a sample-barcoded 5' primer and J-beta primers. Sequencing of every sample gave 2.5 million or more CDR3-containing paired-end reads. TCRdb used MiXCR to reprocess the 5' RACE reads, holding one entry per CDR3 protein. The sample holds 1.5 million to 2 million distinct CDR3 sequences, 40% to 55% seen once. Donors were healthy Caucasian individuals from Russia aged roughly 6 to 90. Total RNA, at least 5.5 micrograms per sample, was extracted from PBMCs. Study results and caveats: The unsorted PBMCs prevented any conclusive comparison of naive versus antigen-experienced cells.

V usage is TRBV20-1 and J usage is TRBJ2-6; no reliable D call. The sample consisted of blood. The clonotype was recovered from a woman in her thirties or forties in good health. The CDR3 loop reads CSARDSTRSGANVLTF. The CDR3 DNA sequence: TGCAGTGCTAGAGATTCCACACGATCGGGGGCCAACGTCCTGACTTTC.